Below, one T cell receptor (beta chain) is given with its context. In the original analysis: Nucleated cell number was recorded as an estimate derived from reference gene primer amplification. The data were produced by immunoSEQ multiplex PCR, yet TCRdb's version contains in-frame clones alone and is incomplete. V and J calls plus clone size are reproduced from that table; the DNA served to infer D and trimming. The sample has approximately 61,000 clones, approximately 83% seen once. The record originates from a study of blood T cell repertoires in COVID-19. Study-level background: Sites in the United States, Italy and Spain provided acute and convalescent COVID-19 samples. T cells, B-cell-depleted T cells, or PBMCs supplied cDNA or gDNA.

V was clipped by 0 bases and J by 2 bases, with 5 bases between them. The CDR3 runs 13 residues. Looked up from germline, CDR1 is SGDLS and CDR2 is YYNGEE. Sequencing input: peripheral blood. This TCR derives from a human donor in a cohort sampled during active COVID-19. The V gene is TRBV9, the J gene TRBJ1-1; D is undetermined. CDR3 coding DNA: TGTGCCAGCAGCGTAGAATCAAACACTGAAGCTTTCTTT. Protein product: CASSVESNTEAFF.